This TCR beta chain was obtained from a study of T cell changes during pregnancy in multiple sclerosis. Data came from immunoSEQ multiplex PCR; TCRdb stores just in-frame clones and leaves some out. Here the sample spans almost 25,000 clones, about 88% being singletons. The sequenced sample was CD4+ T cells from peripheral blood mononuclear cells, obtained in the first trimester of pregnancy. The TCR sequence derives from a female donor in good health, enrolled as a control in a pregnancy study.

CDR3 sequence: CASSDQAGIADTQYF. CDR3 sequence (DNA): TGTGCCAGCAGCGACCAAGCGGGAATTGCGGATACGCAGTATTTT. The chain employs TRBV11-1 and TRBJ2-3; 7 nucleotides agree with TRBD2. The CDR3 loop spans 15 amino acids. The germline V gene encodes CDR1 SGHAT and CDR2 FQDESV (reference sequence). V was pared by 5 bases and J by 6 bases, with 11 bases of the junction left unmatched.